The T cell receptor beta chain under discussion was sequenced for a study of OX40 agonist ivuxolimab in advanced cancers. Study-wide results and caveats: In general, CD8+ T cells held more expanded clones than CD4+ did, on average. Nonresponders, in some cases, also had low normalized T-cell clonal expansion.

On this clone itself: Antigen specificity is unknown. Relative to the germline gene, one junction end is altered; a read error may explain this.

TCRdb's table, derived via immunoSEQ multiplex PCR, lists solely in-frame clones and lacks some. The sample includes 20,000 to 25,000 clones, around 87% seen only once; the top ten take around 15%. CDR1 is SGHTA and CDR2 is FQGNSA in the germline V gene. The CDR3 consists of 12 residues. Sequencing was performed on CD4+ or CD8+ T cells sorted from blood, taken in a trial of the OX40 agonist ivuxolimab. J is TRBJ1-2 and V is TRBV7-2; tentatively, D is TRBD1 (6 bases). This TCR was sampled from an adult with an advanced solid tumor such as melanoma, head and neck, liver or kidney cancer. For the CDR3, the DNA is TGTGCCAGCAGCTTAGGGGACAATAATGACCAATTC. Protein: CASSLGDNNDQF. The full variable domain, with the rest looked up from reference TRBV7-2 and TRBJ1-2, is GAGVSQSPSNKVTEKGKDVELRCDPISGHTALYWYRQSLGQGLEFLIYFQGNSAPDKSGLPSDRFSAERTGGSVSTLTIQRTQQEDSAVYLCASSLGDNNDQFGSGTRLTVV.